The text below deals with one T cell receptor (beta chain). This record comes from a study of T cell responses to AZD1222 COVID-19 vaccine. Sequenced by immunoSEQ multiplex PCR; TCRdb stores in-frame clones only, minus some. The sample consists of about 110,000 clones, 81% of them appearing once. This sequence was found in an adult in good health. The specimen comprised peripheral blood, sampled on day 0 of AZD1222 vaccination.

CDR3 DNA sequence: TGTGCCAGCAGTTTATGCTGGACAGAGGAGAGGAGCAATCAGCCCCAGCATTTT. It specifies CASSLCWTEERSNQPQHF. V is TRBV27 and J is TRBJ1-5; TRBD1 is a possible D gene (6 bases). Between the trimmed V and J ends, which lost 1 base and 1 base, there was a span of 17 bases. CDR1 is MNHEY, CDR2 SMNVEV, per germline (reference sequence). The CDR3 spans 18 residues.